The clone carrying this T cell receptor (beta chain) was seen only a few times. Its antigen is as yet unknown. The record originates from a study of CD8 T cell repertoires and HIV-1 epitope variants. TCR beta CDR3 was sequenced at survey depth on immunoSEQ. This table comes from immunoSEQ multiplex PCR, and its TCRdb copy is limited to in-frame clones, with some not included. Among 5,400 or so clones listed, roughly 65% were seen once. Sequences were obtained from cultured CD8+ T cells derived from PBMCs. The receptor's source is a male donor with HIV.

The CDR3, as DNA: TGTGCCAGCAGTGACGATTCAGGGGGAATTAAGTACGAGCAGTACTTC. This sequence encodes CASSDDSGGIKYEQYF. The chain links TRBV6-4 to TRBJ2-7, with TRBD1 matching 7 bases. The V gene's germline CDR1 is MRHNA and CDR2 SNTAGT. The CDR3 is 16 amino acids. The V gene end was trimmed by 2 bases and the J gene end by 4 bases; junction bases not matched to a gene: 11.